This T cell receptor beta chain was captured in a study of identical twins. TCRdb analysed the 5' RACE reads with MiXCR anew, one entry per CDR3 protein. The sample records hundreds of thousands of distinct CDR3 sequences, approximately 24% being singletons. The CDR3 has 17 residues. Trimming left V 3 bases short and J 4 bases short, with 21 bases between. Germline lookup yields CDR1 DFQATT and CDR2 SNEGSKA (reference sequence). This sample was also put to use in a study of T cells expressing NK-cell markers. From that second work: The study found these clonotypes also leading the CD3+CD56-NKG2C+ fraction in a few donors.

The gene calls are TRBV20-1 and TRBJ1-4, with a possible D match to TRBD1 (6 bases). The sequencing input was CD4+ T cells sorted from blood. This TCR derives from a woman aged 18-29 years in good health. The CDR3 protein is CSASGENRARDNEKLFF. CDR3 DNA sequence: TGCAGTGCTAGTGGGGAAAACAGGGCAAGGGATAATGAAAAACTGTTTTTT.